Included here is one T cell receptor (beta chain) sequence, with context. Repertoires were generated with immunoSEQ multiplex PCR, while TCRdb's copy carries only in-frame clones and drops some. The repertoire consists of under 300,000 clones, with 70% to 90% occurring once and the leading ten covering 0.75% to 1%. This entry is derived from a study of blood T cell repertoires in COVID-19. The study recruited people aged about 18 to 89 years across approximately 24 US areas. Resolution of symptoms, clearance, or two negative PCRs was present in recovered Cohort 3 donors. Germline-derived CDR1 and CDR2 are SQVTM and ANQGSEA. The CDR3 runs 17 residues. Losses at the gene ends were 3 bases for V and 4 bases for J; bases not matched to a gene: 10.

Material for sequencing was PBMCs or T cells enriched from blood (not recorded which). This TCR was recovered from a woman in her 30s who had recovered from COVID-19. The chain combines TRBV29-1 with TRBJ2-7; 15 nucleotides align to TRBD2. The CDR3 DNA reads as TGCAGCGTTGAGGGGACTAGCGGGGGGAACGTATTTTACGAGCAGTACTTC. It encodes CSVEGTSGGNVFYEQYF.